A single sample gave rise to the 19 T cell receptor beta chains below, sequenced in a study of cytomegalovirus exposure and HLA in healthy donors. The study ran its PCR with 60 Vbeta and 13 Jbeta primers. Here immunoSEQ multiplex PCR was the method, and the copy in TCRdb shows in-frame clones only, minus some. The data contain roughly 100,000 clones, 64% of them seen just once; the ten biggest clones take up 3.2%. The specimen sequenced was PBMCs. These receptors originate from a man aged 55 to 70 in good health and CMV-seronegative.

At least ten counts were recorded for this clone. The rearrangement links TRBV27 to TRBJ2-7; D perhaps matches TRBD1 (7 bases). Germline CDR1 MNHEY, CDR2 SMNVEV (reference sequence). V lost 6 bases and J lost 4, with 13 bases in between. This CDR3 is 13 amino acids long. CDR3 bases: TGTGCCAGCAGGGCAGGGGGGTTGTACGAGCAGTACTTC. This gives the protein CASRAGGLYEQYF.

This clone was seen a single time. The chain combines TRBV4-1 with TRBJ2-7, with TRBD1 identical over 8 bases. There are 13 residues in the CDR3. Germline assignment: CDR1 MGHRA and CDR2 YSYEKL. With 1 base clipped from V and 7 bases from J, the junction kept 3 bases outside the gene matches. CDR3: CASSQVQGEEQYF. The CDR3 coding sequence is TGCGCCAGCAGCCAAGTACAGGGGGAGGAGCAGTACTTC.

This chain uses TRBV5-1 with TRBJ1-2, with D hard to call. V was cut by 0 bases and J by 5 bases, with 8 bases left in between. CDR1 SGHRS and CDR2 YFSETQ come from the germline V gene. The CDR3 contains 13 residues. The CDR3 DNA sequence: TGCGCCAGCAGCTTGGCCTTCAGATATGGCTACACCTTC. It codes for CASSLAFRYGYTF.

This clone was detected a few times. The chain carries TRBV2 and TRBJ2-5; 10 bases align to TRBD2. Germline V lookup: CDR1 SNHLY, CDR2 FYNNEI. The CDR3 sequence is 14 residues long. V shed 2 bases and J 5 bases; nucleotides not matched to a gene: 2. The CDR3 bases are TGTGCCAGCAGTGAATCAGCGGGGGGGGAGACCCAGTACTTC. Translation gives CASSESAGGETQYF.

The chain uses TRBV11-3 and TRBJ2-1, with 14 nucleotides matching TRBD2. V was pared by 6 bases and J by 8 bases, with 6 bases of the junction left unmatched. This CDR3 has 15 residues. Germline CDR1 SGHNT, CDR2 YENEEA. CDR3 region: CASSSGTSGSYEQFF. Here the CDR3 DNA reads TGTGCCAGCAGTTCCGGGACTAGCGGGAGCTATGAGCAGTTCTTC.

The chain joins TRBV7-3 to TRBJ1-2, with TRBD1 as a possible D gene (6 bases). CDR3 size: 13 residues. V shed 2 bases and J shed 5 bases, with 9 bases lying between them. Germline values: CDR1 SGHTA, CDR2 FQGTGA. CDR3 coding DNA: TGTGCCAGCAGCTTAGTTCAGGGGTATGGCTACACCTTC. Translating it yields CASSLVQGYGYTF.

The V call is TRBV11-2, the J call TRBJ2-5; 14 nucleotides line up with TRBD2. CDR1 and CDR2 (germline): SGHAT, FQNNGV. CDR3 length equals 17 residues. V shed 5 bases and J 3 bases; nucleotides not matched to a gene: 8. CDR3 residues: CASSQGLAGGREETQYF. The CDR3 DNA reads TGTGCCAGCAGCCAAGGACTAGCGGGAGGAAGGGAAGAGACCCAGTACTTC.

The genes are TRBV9 and TRBJ1-1, with D perhaps matching TRBD1 (6 bases). The CDR3 length is 14 residues. Germline assignment: CDR1 SGDLS and CDR2 YYNGEE. Trimming took off 4 bases at V and 1 base at J, with 11 bases between the two ends. CDR3: CASSPGEWNTEAFF. CDR3 nucleotide sequence: TGTGCCAGCAGCCCAGGGGAATGGAACACTGAAGCTTTCTTT.

The genes are TRBV7-2 and TRBJ2-6; possibly TRBD2 for D (6 bases). Germline V CDR1 and CDR2: SGHTA, FQGNSA. The CDR3 is made up of 16 amino acids. V was shortened by 5 bases and J by 2 bases, with 13 bases between the two germline ends. This chain's CDR3 is CASSASAGTGANVLTF. CDR3 coding DNA: TGTGCCAGCAGCGCTAGTGCGGGGACTGGGGCCAACGTCCTGACTTTC.

The CDR3 loop is CASSQDRVQPQHF. The CDR3 coding sequence is TGTGCCAGCAGCCAAGATCGGGTTCAGCCCCAGCATTTT. The chain uses TRBV14 and TRBJ1-5; no firm D call. In germline, CDR1 is SGHDN, CDR2 FVKESK. The CDR3 covers 13 residues. With 0 bases removed from V and 6 bases from J, the gap between germline ends came to 6 bases.

The chain combines TRBV13 with TRBJ2-6; TRBD1 agrees at 10 bases. The CDR3 extends over 18 amino acids. Germline V gene lookup returns CDR1 PRHDT and CDR2 FYEKMQ (reference sequence). The V and J ends lost 7 bases and 0 bases, in that order; junction bases with no gene match: 9. In DNA form, the CDR3 reads TGTGCCAGCACCGAAATAGGGACAGGGGTCTCTGGGGCCAACGTCCTGACTTTC. It is translated as CASTEIGTGVSGANVLTF.

This clone was seen a handful of times. Other DNA sequences in the same sample also yield this CDR3. V is TRBV5-1 and J is TRBJ1-3; D is unclear. This CDR3 spans 14 amino acids. V was trimmed by 2 bases and J by 1 base, leaving 7 bases between them. The V gene's germline CDR1 is SGHRS and CDR2 YFSETQ. The CDR3 DNA reads TGCGCCAGCAGCTTAGCCGGGTCTGGAAACACCATATATTTT. Amino acids: CASSLAGSGNTIYF.

The J gene is TRBJ2-1, the V gene TRBV29-1; 7 bases are shared with TRBD1. The J segment lost 5 bases and the V segment lost 7 bases, leaving 5 bases of the junction unmatched. Germline V gene lookup returns CDR1 SQVTM and CDR2 ANQGSEA. The CDR3 spans 12 residues. In nucleotides, the CDR3 is TGCAGCGAGAGGACAGGAAACAATGAGCAGTTCTTC. It is translated as CSERTGNNEQFF.

This clone was observed a few times. The chain joins TRBV5-1 to TRBJ2-3, with D hard to call. Trimming took 5 bases from V and 2 from J, leaving 6 bases between them. CDR1 is SGHRS, CDR2 YFSETQ, per germline. This CDR3 contains 12 residues. The CDR3 loop is CASSTDTDTQYF. As DNA, the CDR3 is TGCGCCAGCAGTACAGACACAGATACGCAGTATTTT.

V gene TRBV28 combines with J gene TRBJ2-7; D might be TRBD2 (7 bases). This CDR3 contains 14 residues. Trimming took off 4 bases at V and 4 bases at J, with 14 bases between the two ends. From germline, CDR1 is MDHEN and CDR2 SYDVKM. In DNA, the CDR3 is TGTGCCAGCAGTTCGGGGGGCTGGGGTTACGAGCAGTACTTC. Its protein is CASSSGGWGYEQYF.

V is TRBV9 and J is TRBJ1-3, with D possibly matching TRBD1 (6 bases). V lost 4 bases and J 5 bases, leaving 10 bases between the germline ends. Germline values: CDR1 SGDLS, CDR2 YYNGEE. The CDR3 spans 13 residues. This CDR3 is CASSPGTRNTIYF. The CDR3, as DNA: TGTGCCAGCAGCCCGGGGACAAGAAACACCATATATTTT. Combining the CDR3 with reference TRBV9 and TRBJ1-3 gives the whole variable domain DSGVTQTPKHLITATGQRVTLRCSPRSGDLSVYWYQQSLDQGLQFLIQYYNGEERAKGNILERFSAQQFPDLHSELNLSSLELGDSALYFCASSPGTRNTIYFGEGSWLTVV.

The V and J genes are TRBV2 and TRBJ1-2; no clear D gene. The CDR3 totals 11 residues. Trimming pared 9 bases from V and 4 bases from J, leaving 9 bases between. In germline, CDR1 is SNHLY, CDR2 FYNNEI. The CDR3 region has the DNA TGTGCCAGTCAGTACAGCTATGGCTACACCTTC. Protein product: CASQYSYGYTF. Full variable domain (remainder filled in from reference TRBV2 and TRBJ1-2): EPEVTQTPSHQVTQMGQEVILRCVPISNHLYFYWYRQILGQKVEFLVSFYNNEISEKSEIFDDQFSVERPDGSNFTLKIRSTKLEDSAMYFCASQYSYGYTFGSGTRLTVV.

This clone has more than one count but fewer than ten. This chain connects TRBV27 to TRBJ2-1; D gene uncertain. The CDR3 sequence is 13 residues long. Germline assignment: CDR1 MNHEY and CDR2 SMNVEV (reference sequence). The germline V and J ends were trimmed by 8 bases and 0 bases, with 8 bases remaining between them. The CDR3 sequence is CASSGRSYNEQFF. CDR3 nucleotides: TGTGCCAGCTCAGGTCGCTCCTACAATGAGCAGTTCTTC.

CDR3 sequence (DNA): TGTGCCAGCAGCCAAGATCTACCTAGCGGGGGGGCCCGCTCTCCGTTCTTC. This encodes CASSQDLPSGGARSPFF. This chain uses TRBV4-2 with TRBJ2-1; 12 nucleotides agree with TRBD2. The germline V gene encodes CDR1 LGHNA and CDR2 YNFKEQ. V trimming: 0 bases; J trimming: 15 bases; junction bases outside the gene matches: 15. This CDR3 has 17 amino acids.